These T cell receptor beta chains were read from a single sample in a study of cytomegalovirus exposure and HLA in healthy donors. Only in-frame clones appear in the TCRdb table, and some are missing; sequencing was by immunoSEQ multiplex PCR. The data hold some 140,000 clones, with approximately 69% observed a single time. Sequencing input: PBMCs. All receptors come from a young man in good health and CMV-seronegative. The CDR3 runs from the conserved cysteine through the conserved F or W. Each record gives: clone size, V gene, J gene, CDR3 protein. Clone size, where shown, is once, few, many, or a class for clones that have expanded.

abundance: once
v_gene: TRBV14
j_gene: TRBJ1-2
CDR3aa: CASSPEINYGYTF

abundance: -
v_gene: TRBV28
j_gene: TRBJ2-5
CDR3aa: CASSVLQGEPETQYF

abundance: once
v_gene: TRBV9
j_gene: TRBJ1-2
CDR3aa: CASSVGGGGYGYTF

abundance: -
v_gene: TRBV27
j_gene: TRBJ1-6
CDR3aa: CASRKDRAHNSPLHF

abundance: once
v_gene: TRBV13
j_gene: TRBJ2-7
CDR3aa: CASSLGYPQGTEQYF

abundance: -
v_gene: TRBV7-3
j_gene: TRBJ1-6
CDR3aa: CASSLTGDSPLHF

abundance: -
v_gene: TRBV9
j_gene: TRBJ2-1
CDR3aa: CASSVVVGTSGGFSSYNEQFF

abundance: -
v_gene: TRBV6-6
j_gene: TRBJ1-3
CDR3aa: CASGLSGNTIYF

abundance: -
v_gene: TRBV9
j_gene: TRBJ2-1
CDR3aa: CASSVIAGGRYNEQFF

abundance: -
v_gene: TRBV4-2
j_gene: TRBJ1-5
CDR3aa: CASSTQGGRGNQPQHF

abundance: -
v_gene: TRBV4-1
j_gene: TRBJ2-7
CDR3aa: CASSQGPGTGKTYEQYF

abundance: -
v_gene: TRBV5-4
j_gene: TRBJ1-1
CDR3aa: CASSSLGQGAPMNTEAFF

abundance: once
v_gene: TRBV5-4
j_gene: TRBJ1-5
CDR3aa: CASSLTGSNQPQHF

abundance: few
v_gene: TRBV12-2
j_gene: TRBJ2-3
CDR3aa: CASRSHRDIHTDTQYF

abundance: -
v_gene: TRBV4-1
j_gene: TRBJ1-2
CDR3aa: CASSQDLAANYGYPF

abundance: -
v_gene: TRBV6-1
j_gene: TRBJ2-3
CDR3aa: CASSLGLALGAQYF

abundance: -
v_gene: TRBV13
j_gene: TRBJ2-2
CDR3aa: CASSARQGANTGELFF

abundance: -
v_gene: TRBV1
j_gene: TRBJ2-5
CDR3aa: CTSWGTRVVGFQETQYF

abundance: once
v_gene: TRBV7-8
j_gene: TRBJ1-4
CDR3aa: CASSPRTDPTNEKLFF

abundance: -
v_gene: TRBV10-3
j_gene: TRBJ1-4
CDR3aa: CAISEARDEKLFF

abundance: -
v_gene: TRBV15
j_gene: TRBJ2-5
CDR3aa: CATSSFRDQETQYF

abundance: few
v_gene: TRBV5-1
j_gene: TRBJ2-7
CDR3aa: CASSLGTGGRGQGDEQYF

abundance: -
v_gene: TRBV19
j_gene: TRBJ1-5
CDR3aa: CASTGQTSNQPQHF

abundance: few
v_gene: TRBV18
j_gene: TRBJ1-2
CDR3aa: CASSPQTGGGVVTF

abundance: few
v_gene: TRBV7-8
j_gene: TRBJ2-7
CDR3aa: CASSSGTAYSYEQYF

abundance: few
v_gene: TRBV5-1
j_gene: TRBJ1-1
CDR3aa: CASSSSRTGKDTEAFF

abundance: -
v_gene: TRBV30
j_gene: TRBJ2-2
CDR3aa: CAGPSGGNTGELFF

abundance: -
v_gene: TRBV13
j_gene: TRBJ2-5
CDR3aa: CASSLASGATQYF

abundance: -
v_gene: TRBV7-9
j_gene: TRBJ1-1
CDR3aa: CASSPPWGGSDDTEAFF

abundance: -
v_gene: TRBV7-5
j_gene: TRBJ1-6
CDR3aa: CVRSLDKGALHF

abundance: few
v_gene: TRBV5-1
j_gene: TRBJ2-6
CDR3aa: CASSLGARISGANVLTF

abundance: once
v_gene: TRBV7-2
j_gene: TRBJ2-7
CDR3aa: CASSGWTSGGLKGLYF

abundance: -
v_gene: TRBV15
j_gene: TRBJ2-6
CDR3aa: CATSRDGPGSGANVLTF

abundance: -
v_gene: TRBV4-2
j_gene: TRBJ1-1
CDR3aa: CASSQRQGMNTEAFF

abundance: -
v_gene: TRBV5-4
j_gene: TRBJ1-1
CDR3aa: CASSLQGAENTEAFF

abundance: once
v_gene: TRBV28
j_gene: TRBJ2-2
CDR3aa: CASLRAGELFF

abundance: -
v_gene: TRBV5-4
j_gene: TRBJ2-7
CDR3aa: CASSSPGTGTYEQYF